These 19 T cell receptor beta chains were all obtained from the same sample, sequenced in a study of T cell changes during pregnancy in multiple sclerosis. The data were produced by immunoSEQ multiplex PCR, yet TCRdb's version contains in-frame clones alone and is incomplete. This table holds roughly 61,000 clones, roughly 93% found once. The starting material was peripheral blood, obtained after pregnancy. These receptors were taken from a female donor with multiple sclerosis, enrolled in a pregnancy study.

CDR3 loop: CASSATGVNGYTF. CDR3 coding DNA: TGTGCCAGCAGTGCGACAGGGGTCAACGGCTACACCTTC. The chain carries TRBV6-1 and TRBJ1-2; 8 bases map to TRBD1. V was pared by 4 bases and J by 8 bases, with 6 bases of the junction left unmatched. Germline CDR1 reads MNHNS; CDR2 reads SASEGT. CDR3 length: 13 residues.

This chain links TRBV19 with TRBJ2-1, with no clear D. Trimming shortened V by 7 bases and J by 9 bases, and 13 bases separated the two germline ends. Germline CDR1 and CDR2: LNHDA and SQIVND (reference sequence). This CDR3 has 12 residues. The CDR3 coding sequence is TGTGCCAGTACGACCACGAGAGGTGAGCAGTTCTTC. It codes for CASTTTRGEQFF.

The gene calls are TRBV6-1 and TRBJ2-5; 7 bases are a match to TRBD1. Trimming took 4 bases from V and 5 from J; bases not matched to a gene: 7. The germline CDR1 and CDR2 sequences are MNHNS and SASEGT. This CDR3 has 14 residues. Here the CDR3 reads CASSAGQALETQYF. DNA for the CDR3: TGTGCCAGCAGTGCCGGACAGGCCTTGGAGACCCAGTACTTC.

V is TRBV28 and J is TRBJ2-5; 9 bases are a match to TRBD2. The trim removed 3 bases at V and 11 bases at J, leaving 7 bases unmatched. This CDR3 has 13 residues. Per germline, CDR1 MDHEN and CDR2 SYDVKM. The CDR3 DNA reads as TGTGCCAGCAGTTTCAACAGCGGGAGGCCTCAGTACTTC. The encoded protein is CASSFNSGRPQYF.

V usage is TRBV6-5 and J usage is TRBJ2-7; TRBD1 agrees at 8 bases. V dropped 6 bases and J dropped 7; count of bases not matched to a gene: 11. This CDR3 spans 14 amino acids. Germline V lookup: CDR1 MNHEY, CDR2 SVGAGI. This chain's CDR3 is CASRETGTGGEQYF. CDR3 nucleotide sequence: TGTGCCAGCAGAGAAACCGGGACAGGCGGGGAGCAGTACTTC.

The chain couples TRBV9 to TRBJ2-3, with TRBD2 matching over 12 bases. This CDR3 comprises 16 residues. With V trimmed by 3 bases and J by 7 bases, 9 bases remained unmatched. Germline assignment: CDR1 SGDLS and CDR2 YYNGEE. The CDR3 sequence is CASSAGRTSGTYTQYF. In DNA form, the CDR3 reads TGTGCCAGCAGCGCGGGAAGGACTAGCGGGACCTATACGCAGTATTTT.

This clone has only a few counts. This chain uses TRBV7-9 with TRBJ2-1; 11 nucleotides agree with TRBD2. The germline gives CDR1 SEHNR, CDR2 FQNEAQ (reference sequence). V dropped 2 bases and J dropped 9; count of bases not matched to a gene: 6. CDR3 length: 15 amino acids. CDR3 bases: TGTGCCAGCAGCTTACCTAGCGGGAGGCCCACTGAGCAGTTCTTC. This codes for CASSLPSGRPTEQFF. Full variable domain (outside the CDR3, taken from reference TRBV7-9 and TRBJ2-1): DTGVSQNPRHKITKRGQNVTFRCDPISEHNRLYWYRQTLGQGPEFLTYFQNEAQLEKSRLLSDRFSAERPKGSFSTLEIQRTEQGDSAMYLCASSLPSGRPTEQFFGPGTRLTVL.

V gene TRBV4-1 combines with J gene TRBJ2-1, with 14 bases identical to TRBD2. Germline trimming cut 3 bases from V and 10 bases from J; bases unmatched to any gene: 2. The CDR3 consists of 14 residues. Germline V gene data show CDR1 as MGHRA and CDR2 as YSYEKL. CDR3: CASSQGLAGEEQFF. As DNA, the CDR3 is TGCGCCAGCAGCCAGGGACTAGCGGGAGAGGAGCAGTTCTTC.

The gene calls are TRBV19 and TRBJ1-2; D not resolved. Trimming stripped 4 bases from V and 2 bases from J, with 8 bases between. CDR1 and CDR2 from the germline V gene are LNHDA and SQIVND (reference sequence). The CDR3 has 13 residues. Here the CDR3 DNA reads TGTGCCAGTAGTACGCCCGGGAACTATGGCTACACCTTC. Translating it yields CASSTPGNYGYTF.

The V call is TRBV4-3, the J call TRBJ2-3; 8 bases agree with TRBD2. V gave up 3 bases and J gave up 0 bases; unmatched junction bases: 5. The CDR3 contains 16 residues. Germline-derived CDR1 and CDR2 are LGHNA and YSLEER. CDR3 loop: CASSQVGTRSTDTQYF. DNA of the CDR3: TGCGCCAGCAGCCAGGTCGGGACTAGAAGCACAGATACGCAGTATTTT.

V usage is TRBV29-1 and J usage is TRBJ1-2; 7 bases are a match to TRBD1. The V segment lost 7 bases and the J segment 8 bases; nucleotides outside the gene matches: 13. Germline assignment: CDR1 SQVTM and CDR2 ANQGSEA. CDR3 length: 13 amino acids. The CDR3 bases are TGCAGCGGCCTAATGAACAGGGGTGAGGGCTACACCTTC. The encoded protein is CSGLMNRGEGYTF.

A remark on this clone: The junction shows a germline mismatch at one end, possibly a read error. The rearrangement links TRBV7-7 to TRBJ2-5, with 10 nucleotides matching TRBD2. Germline CDR1 is SSHAT and CDR2 is FNYEAQ (reference sequence). CDR3 length equals 16 residues. The CDR3 DNA reads TGTGCTAGCAGCTCCCGAGGTAGCGGGAGGTTGGAGACCCAGTACTTC. Residues: CASSSRGSGRLETQYF.

In DNA form, the CDR3 reads TGCAGCGTTGTAGGGTATGAGCGGGCCAACTCCTACGAGCAGTACTTC. Amino acid sequence: CSVVGYERANSYEQYF. The chain joins TRBV29-1 to TRBJ2-7, with D perhaps matching TRBD2 (6 bases). From germline, CDR1 is SQVTM and CDR2 ANQGSEA. Trimming took off 4 bases at V and 0 bases at J, with 19 bases between the two ends. This CDR3 spans 16 amino acids.

The V gene is TRBV7-2, the J gene TRBJ1-5; D ambiguous. The CDR3 runs 12 residues. With 5 bases removed from V and 5 bases from J, the gap between germline ends came to 7 bases. Germline CDR1 SGHTA, CDR2 FQGNSA. The CDR3 bases are TGTGCCAGCAGCCCTCCGGATCAGCCCCAGCATTTT. Protein product: CASSPPDQPQHF.

V gene TRBV9 combines with J gene TRBJ2-2; 8 bases map to TRBD2. With 4 bases clipped from V and 0 bases from J, the junction kept 2 bases outside the gene matches. Germline V gives CDR1 SGDLS, CDR2 YYNGEE. This CDR3 has 15 residues. The CDR3 is CASSTSGPNTGELFF. The CDR3 nucleotides read TGTGCCAGCAGCACTAGCGGACCGAACACCGGGGAGCTGTTTTTT.

The chain recombines TRBV29-1 with TRBJ1-2; D is possibly TRBD1 (5 bases). Germline assignment: CDR1 SQVTM and CDR2 ANQGSEA. Trimming took off 4 bases at V and 4 bases at J, with 10 bases between the two ends. The CDR3 extends over 12 amino acids. CDR3 protein: CSVADSSYGYTF. Written as DNA, the CDR3 is TGCAGCGTTGCAGACAGTTCCTATGGCTACACCTTC.

The J gene is TRBJ2-1, the V gene TRBV21-1; TRBD2, the table's D call, was not compared with the DNA. TRBV21-1 is described as a pseudogene. The CDR3 is made up of 16 amino acids. The CDR3 protein is CASSKASSLADNEQFF. CDR3 DNA: TGTGCCAGCAGCAAAGCATCGTCGCTAGCGGACAATGAGCAGTTCTTC.

The chain recombines TRBV5-4 with TRBJ2-1; 9 bases are shared with TRBD2. With 6 bases clipped from V and 9 bases from J, the junction kept 13 bases outside the gene matches. Germline V lookup: CDR1 SGHNT, CDR2 YYREEE (reference sequence). The CDR3 runs 15 residues. In DNA, the CDR3 is TGTGCCAGCACCGTGGGACAGCGGGAGGTCGGTGAGCAGTTCTTC. Translated, it gives CASTVGQREVGEQFF.

J is TRBJ1-4 and V is TRBV5-1; 8 nucleotides match TRBD1. With 4 bases clipped from V and 4 bases from J, the junction kept 3 bases outside the gene matches. There are 14 residues in the CDR3. Germline V gene sequence: CDR1 SGHRS, CDR2 YFSETQ. CDR3 DNA: TGCGCCAGCAGCAGGGGACAGGTTAATGAAAAACTGTTTTTT. As protein: CASSRGQVNEKLFF.